Below are 21 T cell receptor beta chains sequenced from a single sample in a study of T cells in Graves' hyperthyroidism and ophthalmopathy. TCR beta CDR3 sequences were amplified from RNA transcripts. In the first-round RT-PCR of the TCR CDR3, the HTBI primer set was used. TCRdb reanalysed the multiplex PCR reads using MiXCR and keeps one entry per CDR3 protein. Of 450,000 to 650,000 distinct CDR3 sequences listed, 11% to 15% are singletons. Specimen: blood. These receptors all stem from a woman in her late teens or twenties with Graves' ophthalmopathy.

This clonotype was observed a few times. The chain recombines TRBV18 with TRBJ2-3, with D uncertain. The germline CDR1 and CDR2 sequences are KGHSH and LQKENI. Deletions cut 0 bases from V and 1 base from J, with 17 bases between. This CDR3 region has 18 residues. CDR3 sequence (DNA): TGTGCCAGCTCACCACCGTCAAGGGTCGGTTTTGGCACAGATACGCAGTATTTT. Its protein is CASSPPSRVGFGTDTQYF.

Regarding this clonotype: A junction end diverges from the germline sequence, so it may reflect a read error. This rearrangement joins TRBV7-7 to TRBJ2-5; possible D gene TRBD1, 6 bases. Germline CDR1 is SSHAT and CDR2 is FNYEAQ (reference sequence). The CDR3 covers 15 residues. Here the CDR3 reads CASSAWDKIQETQYF. Here the CDR3 DNA reads TGTGCTAGCAGCGCCTGGGACAAGATTCAAGAGACCCAGTACTTC. Full variable domain (rest looked up from reference TRBV7-7 and TRBJ2-5): GAGVSQSPRYKVTKRGQDVTLRCDPISSHATLYWYQQALGQGPEFLTYFNYEAQPDKSGLPSDRFSAERPEGSISTLTIQRTEQRDSAMYRCASSAWDKIQETQYFGPGTRLLVL.

The chain employs TRBV4-1 and TRBJ1-1, with a tentative D call TRBD1 (5 bases). In germline, CDR1 is MGHRA, CDR2 YSYEKL. The germline V and J ends were trimmed by 1 base and 4 bases, with 28 bases remaining between them. The CDR3 contains 20 residues. CDR3: CASSQVLGRQDLLKGTEAFF. DNA of the CDR3: TGCGCCAGCAGCCAAGTTCTGGGGCGTCAGGACCTACTGAAGGGCACTGAAGCTTTCTTT.

This clonotype was picked up many times. This chain joins TRBV12-5 and TRBJ1-1; no clear D gene. The CDR3 length is 13 residues. V gave up 3 bases and J gave up 2 bases, with 7 bases separating them. Germline CDR1 LGHNT, CDR2 FRNRAP. DNA for the CDR3: TGTGCTAGTGGTTTTGGGAAAAACACTGAAGCTTTCTTT. This codes for CASGFGKNTEAFF.

At least ten counts were recorded for this clonotype. The rearrangement joins TRBV7-9 to TRBJ2-2; possibly TRBD1 for D (5 bases). Germline lookup yields CDR1 SEHNR and CDR2 FQNEAQ (reference sequence). The CDR3 totals 19 residues. The V gene lost 5 bases and the J gene lost 0 bases, with 22 bases spanning the gap. CDR3 sequence: CASSPLGRTSYANTGELFF. CDR3 DNA sequence: TGTGCCAGCAGCCCGTTGGGTAGGACAAGTTACGCGAACACCGGGGAGCTGTTTTTT.

This clonotype was counted only a few times. The gene calls are TRBV6-1 and TRBJ1-6; D remains unclear. Germline assignment: CDR1 MNHNS and CDR2 SASEGT. V was shortened by 3 bases and J by 4 bases, with 13 bases between the two germline ends. The CDR3 extends over 16 amino acids. Written as DNA, the CDR3 is TGTGCCAGCAGTGATAGCTACAGCGAGTATAATTCACCCCTCCACTTT. Translated: CASSDSYSEYNSPLHF.

The chain couples TRBV9 to TRBJ1-2; D is possibly TRBD1 (6 bases). CDR3 size: 15 residues. V gave up 4 bases and J gave up 3 bases, with 16 bases separating them. Looked up from germline, CDR1 is SGDLS and CDR2 is YYNGEE. The CDR3 here is CASSTTGYEDYGYTF. The CDR3 DNA follows: TGTGCCAGCAGCACAACAGGGTACGAGGACTATGGCTACACCTTC.

This clonotype was counted at least ten times. The chain couples TRBV20-1 to TRBJ2-1; D is possibly TRBD1 or TRBD2 (5 bases each). Germline CDR1 DFQATT, CDR2 SNEGSKA (reference sequence). CDR3 length equals 16 residues. Between the trimmed V and J ends, which lost 0 bases and 7 bases, there was a span of 19 bases. This chain's CDR3 is CSARDRRYGTGNEQFF. CDR3 DNA: TGCAGTGCTAGAGATCGTCGGTACGGGACGGGTAATGAGCAGTTCTTC.

There are many counts of this clonotype. This chain connects TRBV6-1 to TRBJ2-7, with TRBD2 matching 10 bases. Germline-derived CDR1 and CDR2 are MNHNS and SASEGT. The V and J ends lost 4 bases and 2 bases, in that order; junction bases with no gene match: 5. CDR3 size: 15 residues. CDR3 DNA sequence: TGTGCCAGCAGTGTCGGGACTAGCGTTACCTACGAGCAGTACTTC. It codes for CASSVGTSVTYEQYF.

This clonotype was observed a handful of times. V usage is TRBV7-6 and J usage is TRBJ2-7, with a tentative D call TRBD2 (6 bases). Germline assignment: CDR1 SGHVS and CDR2 FNYEAQ. CDR3 length equals 15 residues. V was clipped by 5 bases and J by 4 bases, with 18 bases between them. CDR3 sequence: CASSPSTRSTYEQYF. DNA for the CDR3: TGTGCCAGCAGCCCGTCGACTAGATCGACTTACGAGCAGTACTTC.

The V and J genes are TRBV18 and TRBJ2-1; tentative D call: TRBD1 (7 bases). V lost 3 bases to trimming and J lost 2 bases, with 20 bases between them. CDR1 and CDR2 from the germline V gene are KGHSH and LQKENI. The CDR3 runs to 18 residues. The CDR3 sequence is CASSPRQGGPLTYNEQFF. In DNA, the CDR3 is TGTGCCAGCTCACCGCGACAGGGAGGACCCTTAACCTACAATGAGCAGTTCTTC.

This clonotype came up many times. This rearrangement joins TRBV7-9 to TRBJ2-1, with 7 bases fitting TRBD1. Per germline, CDR1 SEHNR and CDR2 FQNEAQ (reference sequence). The CDR3 runs 14 residues. The V and J ends lost 5 bases and 8 bases, in that order; junction bases with no gene match: 9. CDR3 amino acids: CASSLTGQRDEQFF. Written as DNA, the CDR3 is TGTGCCAGCAGCCTGACAGGGCAGCGCGATGAGCAGTTCTTC.

In this sample, this clonotype turned up many times. This chain uses TRBV24-1 with TRBJ2-2; 10 bases fit TRBD2. Germline V gene lookup returns CDR1 KGHDR and CDR2 SFDVKD. Germline trimming cut 0 bases from V and 3 bases from J; bases unmatched to any gene: 9. This CDR3 contains 19 residues. The CDR3 sequence: CATSDLRTSGGGYTGELFF. The DNA of the CDR3 is TGTGCCACCAGTGATTTGCGGACTAGCGGAGGGGGGTACACCGGGGAGCTGTTTTTT.

This clonotype was picked up many times. V and J are TRBV6-2 or TRBV6-3 and TRBJ2-7; maybe TRBD2 (6 bases). V dropped 0 bases and J dropped 7 bases, with 10 bases sitting between them. Germline CDR1 MNHEY, CDR2 SVGEGT. The CDR3 is 13 amino acids. The CDR3 bases are TGTGCCAGCAGTTACTCGGACTACCGAGAGCAGTACTTC. Protein product: CASSYSDYREQYF.

Ten or more counts support this clonotype. The chain carries TRBV14 and TRBJ2-1, with 10 bases that match TRBD2. The CDR3 spans 19 residues. CDR1 is SGHDN, CDR2 FVKESK, per germline. V lost 0 bases to trimming and J lost 9 bases; unmatched junction nucleotides: 17. The DNA of the CDR3 is TGTGCCAGCAGCCAAGATTGGATGGTAGCGGGAGGTACGTCGGGTGAGCAGTTCTTC. Its protein is CASSQDWMVAGGTSGEQFF. The whole variable domain, remainder taken from reference TRBV14 and TRBJ2-1, is EAGVTQFPSHSVIEKGQTVTLRCDPISGHDNLYWYRRVMGKEIKFLLHFVKESKQDESGMPNNRFLAERTGGTYSTLKVQPAELEDSGVYFCASSQDWMVAGGTSGEQFFGPGTRLTVL.

The chain is built from TRBV12-3 or TRBV12-4 and TRBJ2-4; 9 nucleotides match TRBD2. J gave up 0 bases and V 4 bases, and 7 bases lay outside the gene matches. This CDR3 spans 17 amino acids. CDR3 sequence: CASSSLAGNLAKNIQYF. DNA of the CDR3: TGTGCCAGCAGTTCGCTAGCGGGAAATCTAGCCAAAAACATTCAGTACTTC.

On this clonotype: Since a much larger clone is just one base distant, this may be a read error. The rearrangement uses TRBV12-3 or TRBV12-4 and TRBJ2-7; 9 bases are shared with TRBD2. This CDR3 has 15 residues. As DNA, the CDR3 is TGTGCCGGCAGTTTCGCCGGGACTAGCCACTACGAGCAGTACTTC. Its protein product is CAGSFAGTSHYEQYF.

This clonotype was recorded many times. J is TRBJ2-1 and V is TRBV12-3 or TRBV12-4, with TRBD2 matching over 13 bases. The trim removed 6 bases at V and 2 bases at J, leaving 19 bases unmatched. This CDR3 has 21 residues. CDR3 in DNA: TGTGCCAGCAGACATGATCCCCCGGGACTAGCGGGGATGGGGGCCTACAATGAGCAGTTCTTC. Translating gives CASRHDPPGLAGMGAYNEQFF.

The gene calls are TRBV10-3 and TRBJ2-3; TRBD2 matches at 15 bases. The CDR3 sequence is 14 residues long. Germline assignment: CDR1 ENHRY and CDR2 SYGVKD. The ends lost 9 bases at V and 6 bases at J; junction bases unmatched: 4. CDR3 bases: TGTGCCATTCGGACTAGCGGGAGGGCCGATACGCAGTATTTT. Its translation is CAIRTSGRADTQYF.

The chain links TRBV4-3 to TRBJ1-5, with D possibly being TRBD1 (6 bases). V was pared by 1 base and J by 6 bases, with 10 bases between. Germline loops: CDR1 LGHNA, CDR2 YSLEER. This CDR3 has 14 residues. CDR3 sequence: CASSQAEGGQPQHF. The CDR3, as DNA: TGCGCCAGCAGCCAAGCAGAGGGGGGTCAGCCCCAGCATTTT.

This chain joins TRBV10-3 and TRBJ1-2; 9 nucleotides agree with TRBD1. Trimming cost V 7 bases and J 4 bases; bases outside gene matches: 7. This CDR3 spans 14 amino acids. The V gene's germline CDR1 is ENHRY and CDR2 SYGVKD. The CDR3 region is CAIKPGQGSYGYTF. The CDR3 DNA reads TGTGCCATCAAACCGGGACAGGGTTCCTATGGCTACACCTTC.